This TCR beta chain was captured by sequencing in a study of T cells in Graves' hyperthyroidism and ophthalmopathy. RNA transcripts yielded amplified TCR beta CDR3 regions. First-round RT-PCR targeting the TCR CDR3 was performed with the HTBI primer set. TCRdb reprocessed the multiplex PCR reads with MiXCR, giving one entry per CDR3 protein. In the table there are around 300,000 distinct CDR3 sequences, around a quarter of which are singletons. When hyperthyroidism was first diagnosed, the blood sample was taken, preceding any ophthalmopathy symptoms. This clonotype showed up many times. The germline V gene encodes CDR1 LNHDA and CDR2 SQIVND (reference sequence). The V end lost 1 base, the J end lost 0 bases, and 10 bases lay between the germline ends. The CDR3 extends over 16 amino acids.

The sequenced material came from blood. J is TRBJ2-4 and V is TRBV19, with D unresolved. The sequence was collected from a man aged 35-49 years with Graves' hyperthyroidism that later progressed to Graves' ophthalmopathy. For the CDR3, the DNA is TGTGCCAGTAGTATAGGCCCCACCGTAGCCAAAAACATTCAGTACTTC. Translation: CASSIGPTVAKNIQYF.